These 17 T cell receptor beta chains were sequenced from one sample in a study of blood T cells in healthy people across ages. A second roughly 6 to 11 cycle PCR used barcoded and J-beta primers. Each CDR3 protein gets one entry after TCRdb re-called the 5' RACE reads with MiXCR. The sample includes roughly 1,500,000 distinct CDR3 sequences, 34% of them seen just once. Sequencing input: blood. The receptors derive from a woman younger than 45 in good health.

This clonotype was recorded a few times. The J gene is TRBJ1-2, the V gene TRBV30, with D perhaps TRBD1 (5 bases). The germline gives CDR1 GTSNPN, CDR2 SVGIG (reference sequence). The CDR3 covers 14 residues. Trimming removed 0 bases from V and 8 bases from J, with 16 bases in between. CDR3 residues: CAWSVLTGSGGYTF. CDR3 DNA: TGTGCCTGGAGTGTATTAACAGGTTCGGGGGGCTACACCTTC.

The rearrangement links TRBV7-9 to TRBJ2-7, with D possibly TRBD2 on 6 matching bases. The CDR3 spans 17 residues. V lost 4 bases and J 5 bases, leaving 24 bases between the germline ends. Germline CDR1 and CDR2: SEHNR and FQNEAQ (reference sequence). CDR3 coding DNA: TGTGCCAGCAGCTCTGCAGTCCTTGTCGGGAGTATCAACGAGCAGTACTTC. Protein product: CASSSAVLVGSINEQYF.

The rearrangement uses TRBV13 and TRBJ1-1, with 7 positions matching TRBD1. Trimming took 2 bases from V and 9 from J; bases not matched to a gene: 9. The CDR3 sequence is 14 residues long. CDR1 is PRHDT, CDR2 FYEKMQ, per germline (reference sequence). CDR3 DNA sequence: TGTGCCAGCAGCTTAAAGGGGGCAGTAAAGAAAGCTTTCTTT. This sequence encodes CASSLKGAVKKAFF.

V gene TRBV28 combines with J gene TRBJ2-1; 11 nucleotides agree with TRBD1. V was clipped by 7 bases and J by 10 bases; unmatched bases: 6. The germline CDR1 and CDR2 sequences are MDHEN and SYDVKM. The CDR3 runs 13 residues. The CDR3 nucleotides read TGTGCCAGCAAGGACAGGGGGCAAGGGGAGCAGTTCTTC. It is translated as CASKDRGQGEQFF.

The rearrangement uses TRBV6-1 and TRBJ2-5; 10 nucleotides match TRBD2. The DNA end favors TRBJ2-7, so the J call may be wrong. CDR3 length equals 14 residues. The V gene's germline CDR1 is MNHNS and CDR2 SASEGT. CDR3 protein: CASNSGRARSEQYF. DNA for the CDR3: TGTGCCAGTAACAGCGGGAGGGCCAGGTCCGAGCAGTACTTC.

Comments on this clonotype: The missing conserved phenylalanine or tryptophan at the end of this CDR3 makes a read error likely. The CDR3 here is CASSPSSSSYNEQFV. The CDR3 bases are TGTGCCAGCAGTCCTAGCAGTAGCTCCTACAATGAGCAGTTCGTC. The chain combines TRBV6-5 with TRBJ2-1, with a weak D call TRBD2 (5 bases). The germline gives CDR1 MNHEY, CDR2 SVGAGI. Trimming cost V 5 bases and J 0 bases, with 11 bases left between them. The CDR3 has 15 amino acids.

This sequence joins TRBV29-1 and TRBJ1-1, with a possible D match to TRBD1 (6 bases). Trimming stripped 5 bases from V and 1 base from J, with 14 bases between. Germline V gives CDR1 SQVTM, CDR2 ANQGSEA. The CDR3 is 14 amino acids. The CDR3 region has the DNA TGCAGCGTTCGAGGGGGGGGCGCGAACACTGAAGCTTTCTTT. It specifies CSVRGGGANTEAFF.

CDR3 nucleotide sequence: TGTGCCAGCAGCCAAGAGCCGGGACAGGGGGCTCCTAACTATGGCTACACCTTC. Translating it yields CASSQEPGQGAPNYGYTF. This chain joins TRBV4-2 and TRBJ1-2; 12 bases align to TRBD1. This CDR3 comprises 18 residues. The V gene's germline CDR1 is LGHNA and CDR2 YNFKEQ. V lost 0 bases, J lost 0 bases, and 5 bases stayed unmatched.

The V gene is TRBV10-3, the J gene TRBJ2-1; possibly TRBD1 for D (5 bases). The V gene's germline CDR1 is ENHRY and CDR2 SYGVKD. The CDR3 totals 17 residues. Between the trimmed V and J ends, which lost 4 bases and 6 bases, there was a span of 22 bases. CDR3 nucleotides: TGTGCCATCAGTGGGGGCGTAACGGTTCGTTCCCGCAATGAGCAGTTCTTC. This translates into CAISGGVTVRSRNEQFF.

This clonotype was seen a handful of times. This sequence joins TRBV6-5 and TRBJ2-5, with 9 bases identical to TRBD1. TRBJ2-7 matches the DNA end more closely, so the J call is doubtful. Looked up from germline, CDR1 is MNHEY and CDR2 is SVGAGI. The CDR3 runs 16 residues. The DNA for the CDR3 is TGTGCCAGCAGTTACTCGGCCGGACAGGGGTTCTACGAGCAGTACTTC. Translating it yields CASSYSAGQGFYEQYF.

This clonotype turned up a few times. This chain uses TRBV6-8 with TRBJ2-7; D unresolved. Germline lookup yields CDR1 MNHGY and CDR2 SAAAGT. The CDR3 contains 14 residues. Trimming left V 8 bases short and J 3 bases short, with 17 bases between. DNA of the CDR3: TGTGCCAGCGGTTCAAGATTTCCCCTCTACGAGCAGTACTTC. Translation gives CASGSRFPLYEQYF.

The CDR3 region has the DNA TGTGCCAGCAGTCGTAGCGTCGGGGCGACCGGGGAGCTGTTTTTT. It encodes CASSRSVGATGELFF. The chain combines TRBV7-9 with TRBJ2-2; D assignment may be TRBD1 or TRBD2 (5 bases each). This CDR3 is 15 amino acids long. CDR1 SEHNR and CDR2 FQNEAQ come from the germline V gene (reference sequence). V was clipped by 6 bases and J by 5 bases, with 16 bases between them.

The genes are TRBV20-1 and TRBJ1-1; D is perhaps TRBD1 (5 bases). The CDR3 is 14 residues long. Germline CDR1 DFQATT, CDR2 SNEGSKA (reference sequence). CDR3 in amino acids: CRAPPQGANTEAFF. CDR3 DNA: TGCAGAGCACCTCCTCAGGGCGCGAACACTGAAGCTTTCTTT.

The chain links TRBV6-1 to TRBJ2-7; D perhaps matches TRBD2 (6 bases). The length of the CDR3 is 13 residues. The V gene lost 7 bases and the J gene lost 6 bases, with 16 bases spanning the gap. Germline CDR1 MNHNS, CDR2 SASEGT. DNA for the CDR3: TGTGCCAGCACTCTCTCTAGCGCTACCGAGCAGTACTTC. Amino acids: CASTLSSATEQYF.

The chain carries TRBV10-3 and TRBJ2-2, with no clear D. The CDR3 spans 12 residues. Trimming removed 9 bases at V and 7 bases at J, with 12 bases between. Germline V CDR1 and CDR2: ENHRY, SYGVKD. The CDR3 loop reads CAIRRSNGELFF. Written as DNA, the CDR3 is TGTGCCATACGGCGTAGTAACGGGGAGCTGTTTTTT.

The CDR3 nucleotides read TGCGCCAGCAGCACCGCGGACAGCACTAACACTGAAGCTTTCTTT. Translating gives CASSTADSTNTEAFF. The V and J genes are TRBV5-1 and TRBJ1-1; a possible D gene is TRBD1 (6 bases). Germline values: CDR1 SGHRS, CDR2 YFSETQ. The V end lost 4 bases, the J end lost 2 bases, and 15 bases lay between the germline ends. The CDR3 spans 15 residues.

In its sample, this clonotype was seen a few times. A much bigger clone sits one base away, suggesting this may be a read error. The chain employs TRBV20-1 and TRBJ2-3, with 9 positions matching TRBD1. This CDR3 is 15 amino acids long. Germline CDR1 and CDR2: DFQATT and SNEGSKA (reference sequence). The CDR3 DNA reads TGCAGTGCTAGAACTCGGACAGGGGACACAGATACGCGGTATTTT. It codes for CSARTRTGDTDTRYF.